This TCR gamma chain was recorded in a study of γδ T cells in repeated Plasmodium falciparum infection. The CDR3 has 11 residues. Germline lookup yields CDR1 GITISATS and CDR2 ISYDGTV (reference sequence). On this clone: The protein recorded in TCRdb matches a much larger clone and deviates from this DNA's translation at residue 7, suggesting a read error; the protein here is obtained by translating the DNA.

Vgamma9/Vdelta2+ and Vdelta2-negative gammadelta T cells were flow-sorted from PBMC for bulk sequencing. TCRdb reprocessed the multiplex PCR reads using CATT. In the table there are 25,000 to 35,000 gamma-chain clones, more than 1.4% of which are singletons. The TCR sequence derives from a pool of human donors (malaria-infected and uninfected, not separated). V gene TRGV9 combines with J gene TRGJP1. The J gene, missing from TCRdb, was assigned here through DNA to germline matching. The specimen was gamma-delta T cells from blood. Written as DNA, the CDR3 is TGTGCCTCGACCACTGGTCGGTTCAAGATATTT. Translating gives CASTTGRFKIF.